This T cell receptor (beta chain) was documented in a study of control samples from healthy donors and cancer patients. Data came from immunoSEQ multiplex PCR; TCRdb stores just in-frame clones and leaves some out. Recorded here are under 200,000 clones; the top ten clones represent 2% to 2.5%. The CDR3 is 15 amino acids. Input material: blood. The source of this sequence is a young woman in good health. V is TRBV21-1 and J is TRBJ1-6; the table's D call of TRBD1 was not tested on the DNA. TRBV21-1 is termed a pseudogene. For the CDR3, the DNA is TGTGCCAGCAGCAAAGAACTTTTTGGGCTTTCACCCCTCCACTTT. The encoded protein is CASSKELFGLSPLHF.